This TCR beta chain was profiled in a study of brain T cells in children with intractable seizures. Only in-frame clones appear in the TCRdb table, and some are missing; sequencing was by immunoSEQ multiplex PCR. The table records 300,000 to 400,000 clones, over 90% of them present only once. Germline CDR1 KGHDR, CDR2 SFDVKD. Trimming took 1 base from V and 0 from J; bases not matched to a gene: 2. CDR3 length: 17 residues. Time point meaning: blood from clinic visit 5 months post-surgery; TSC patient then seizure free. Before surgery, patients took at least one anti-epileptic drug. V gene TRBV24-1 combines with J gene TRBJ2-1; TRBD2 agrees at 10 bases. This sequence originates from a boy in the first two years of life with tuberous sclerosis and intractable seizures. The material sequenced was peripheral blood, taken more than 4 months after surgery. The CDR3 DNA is TGTGCCACCAGTGATTTAGCGGGAGGGAGCTCCTACAATGAGCAGTTCTTC. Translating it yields CATSDLAGGSSYNEQFF.